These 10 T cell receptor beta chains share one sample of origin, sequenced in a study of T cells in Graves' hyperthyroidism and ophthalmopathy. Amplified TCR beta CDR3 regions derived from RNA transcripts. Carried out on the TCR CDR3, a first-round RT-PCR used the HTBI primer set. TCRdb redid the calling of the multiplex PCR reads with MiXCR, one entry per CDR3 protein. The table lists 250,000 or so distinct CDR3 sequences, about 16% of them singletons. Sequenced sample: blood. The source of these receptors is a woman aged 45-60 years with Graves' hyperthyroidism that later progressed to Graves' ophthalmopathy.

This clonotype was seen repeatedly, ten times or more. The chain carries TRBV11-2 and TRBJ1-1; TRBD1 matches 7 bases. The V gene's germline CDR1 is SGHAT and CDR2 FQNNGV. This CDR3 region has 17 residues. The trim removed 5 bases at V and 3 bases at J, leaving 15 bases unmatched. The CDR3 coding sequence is TGTGCCAGCAGCCCCCCCACCCGACAGGGATTGTACACTGAAGCTTTCTTT. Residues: CASSPPTRQGLYTEAFF.

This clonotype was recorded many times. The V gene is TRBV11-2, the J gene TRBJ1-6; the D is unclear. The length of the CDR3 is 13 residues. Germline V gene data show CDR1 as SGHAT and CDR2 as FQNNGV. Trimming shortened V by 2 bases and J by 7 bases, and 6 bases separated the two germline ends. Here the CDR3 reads CASSLKWNSPLHF. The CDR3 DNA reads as TGTGCCAGCAGCTTAAAGTGGAATTCACCCCTCCACTTT.

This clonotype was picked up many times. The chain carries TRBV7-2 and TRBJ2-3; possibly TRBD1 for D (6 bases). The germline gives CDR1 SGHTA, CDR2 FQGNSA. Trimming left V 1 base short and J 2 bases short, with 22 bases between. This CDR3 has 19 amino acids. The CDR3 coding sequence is TGTGCCAGCAGCTTAGTTTGGACAGCCCCTAGGACGACCACAGATACGCAGTATTTT. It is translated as CASSLVWTAPRTTTDTQYF.

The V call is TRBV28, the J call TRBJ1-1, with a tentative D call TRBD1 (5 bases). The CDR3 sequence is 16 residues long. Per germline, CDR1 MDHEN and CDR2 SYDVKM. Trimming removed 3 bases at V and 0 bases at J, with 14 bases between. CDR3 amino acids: CASSFTGAAMNTEAFF. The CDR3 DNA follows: TGTGCCAGCAGTTTCACTGGGGCAGCCATGAACACTGAAGCTTTCTTT.

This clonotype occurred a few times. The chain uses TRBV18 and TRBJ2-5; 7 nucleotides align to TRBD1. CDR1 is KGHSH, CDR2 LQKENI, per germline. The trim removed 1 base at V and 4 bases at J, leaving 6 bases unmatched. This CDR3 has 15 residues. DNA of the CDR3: TGTGCCAGCTCACCACGAGGGGGCTTCGGAGAGACCCAGTACTTC. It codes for CASSPRGGFGETQYF.

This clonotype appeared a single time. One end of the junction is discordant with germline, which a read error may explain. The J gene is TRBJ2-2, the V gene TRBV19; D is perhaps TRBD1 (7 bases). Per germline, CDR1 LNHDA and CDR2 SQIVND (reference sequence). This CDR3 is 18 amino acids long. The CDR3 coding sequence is TGTGCCAGCAGTAAGCTCCGGGGGACAGTCCCGAGAGGTGGGGAGCTGTTTTTT. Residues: CASSKLRGTVPRGGELFF.

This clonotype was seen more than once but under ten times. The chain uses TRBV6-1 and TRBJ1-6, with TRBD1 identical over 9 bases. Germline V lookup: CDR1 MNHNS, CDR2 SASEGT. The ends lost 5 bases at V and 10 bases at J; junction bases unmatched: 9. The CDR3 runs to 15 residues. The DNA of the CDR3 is TGTGCCAGCAGTCCCCCGGGACAGGGAAACTCACCCCTCCACTTT. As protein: CASSPPGQGNSPLHF.

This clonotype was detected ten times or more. The CDR3 DNA sequence: TGCAGTGCCCCGACATCCGATACGCAGTATTTT. Its protein is CSAPTSDTQYF. The chain links TRBV20-1 to TRBJ2-3; D not resolved. Germline CDR1 reads DFQATT; CDR2 reads SNEGSKA (reference sequence). V shed 6 bases and J shed 6 bases, with 10 bases lying between them. This CDR3 has 11 residues.

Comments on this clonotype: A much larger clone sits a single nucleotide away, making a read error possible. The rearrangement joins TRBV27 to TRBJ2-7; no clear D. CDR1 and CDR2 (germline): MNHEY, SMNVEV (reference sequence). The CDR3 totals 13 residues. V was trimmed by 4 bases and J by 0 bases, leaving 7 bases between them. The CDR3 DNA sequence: TGTGCCAGCAGTTGGTGCAGCTCCTACGAGCAGTACTTC. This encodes CASSWCSSYEQYF.

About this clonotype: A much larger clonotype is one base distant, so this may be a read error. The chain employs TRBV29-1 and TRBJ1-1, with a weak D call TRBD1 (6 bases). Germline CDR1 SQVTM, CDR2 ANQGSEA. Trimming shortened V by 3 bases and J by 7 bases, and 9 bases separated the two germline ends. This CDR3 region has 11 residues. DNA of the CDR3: TGCAGCGTTGACAGGGGAGTTGAAGCTTTCTTT. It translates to CSVDRGVEAFF.